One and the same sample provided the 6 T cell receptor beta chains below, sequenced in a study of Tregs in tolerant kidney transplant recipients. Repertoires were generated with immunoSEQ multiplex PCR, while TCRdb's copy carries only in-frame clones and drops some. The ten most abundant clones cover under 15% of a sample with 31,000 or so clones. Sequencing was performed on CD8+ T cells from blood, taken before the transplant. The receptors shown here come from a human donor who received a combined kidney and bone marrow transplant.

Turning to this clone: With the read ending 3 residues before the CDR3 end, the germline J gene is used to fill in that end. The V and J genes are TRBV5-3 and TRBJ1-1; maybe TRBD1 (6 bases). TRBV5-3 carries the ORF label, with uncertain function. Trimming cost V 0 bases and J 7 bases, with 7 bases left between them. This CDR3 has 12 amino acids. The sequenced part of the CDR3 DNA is TGTGCCAGAAGCTTGGGACAGGTTGAA. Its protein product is CARSLGQVE. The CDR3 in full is CARSLGQVEAFF.

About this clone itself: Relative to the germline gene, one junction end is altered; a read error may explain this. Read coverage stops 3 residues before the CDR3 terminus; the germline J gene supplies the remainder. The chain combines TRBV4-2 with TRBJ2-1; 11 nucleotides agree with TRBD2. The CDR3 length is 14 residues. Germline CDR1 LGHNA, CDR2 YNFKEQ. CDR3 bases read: TGCGCCAGCAGCACCCCGGGACTAGCGGATGAG. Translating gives CASSTPGLADE. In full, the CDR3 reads CASSTPGLADEQFF.

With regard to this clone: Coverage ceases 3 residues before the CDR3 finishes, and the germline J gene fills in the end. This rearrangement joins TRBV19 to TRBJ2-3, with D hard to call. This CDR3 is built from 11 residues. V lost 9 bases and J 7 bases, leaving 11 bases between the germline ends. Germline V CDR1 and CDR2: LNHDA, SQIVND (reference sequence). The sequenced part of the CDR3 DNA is TGTGCCAGCCAGAGTGAATATACG. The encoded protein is CASQSEYT. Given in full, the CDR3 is CASQSEYTQYF.

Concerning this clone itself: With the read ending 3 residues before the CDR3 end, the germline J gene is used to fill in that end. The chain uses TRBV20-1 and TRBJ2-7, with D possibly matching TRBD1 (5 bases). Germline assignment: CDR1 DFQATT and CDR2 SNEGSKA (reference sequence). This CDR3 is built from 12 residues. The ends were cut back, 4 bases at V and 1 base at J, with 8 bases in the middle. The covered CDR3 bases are TGCAGTGCTACAGGGATATCCTACGAG. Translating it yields CSATGISYE. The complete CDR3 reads CSATGISYEQYF.

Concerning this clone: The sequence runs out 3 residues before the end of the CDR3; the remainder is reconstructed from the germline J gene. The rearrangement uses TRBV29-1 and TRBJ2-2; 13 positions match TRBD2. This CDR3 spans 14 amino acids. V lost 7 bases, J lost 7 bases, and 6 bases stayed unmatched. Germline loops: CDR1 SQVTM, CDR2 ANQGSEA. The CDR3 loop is CSASGTSGIGELFF. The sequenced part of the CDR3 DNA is TGCAGCGCCTCCGGGACTAGCGGGATCGGGGAG.

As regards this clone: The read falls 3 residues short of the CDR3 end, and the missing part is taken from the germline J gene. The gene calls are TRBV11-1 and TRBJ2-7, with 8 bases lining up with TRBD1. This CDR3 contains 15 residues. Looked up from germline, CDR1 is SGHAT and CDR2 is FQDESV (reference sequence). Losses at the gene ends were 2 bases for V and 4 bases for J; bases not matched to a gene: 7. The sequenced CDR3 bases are TGTGCCAGCAGCTTACCGCCAGGGGGCGAGTACGAG. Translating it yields CASSLPPGGEYE. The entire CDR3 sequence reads CASSLPPGGEYEQYF.